Following are 18 T cell receptor beta chains from one sample sequenced in a study of cytomegalovirus exposure and HLA in healthy donors. The primer mix had 60 Vbeta and 13 Jbeta primers. Data came from immunoSEQ multiplex PCR; TCRdb stores just in-frame clones and leaves some out. The repertoire holds around 120,000 clones, with roughly four fifths as singletons. The source material was PBMCs. The receptors here all came from a woman between 40 and 50 years old in good health and CMV-seronegative.

The J gene is TRBJ2-5, the V gene TRBV5-1, with a weak D call TRBD2 (5 bases). V dropped 4 bases and J dropped 5 bases, with 18 bases sitting between them. CDR1 is SGHRS and CDR2 is YFSETQ in the germline V gene. The CDR3 loop spans 15 amino acids. The CDR3 DNA reads TGCGCCAGCAGCCGGTCTCGGAGGCTTAGGGAGACCCAGTACTTC. Protein product: CASSRSRRLRETQYF.

V gene TRBV4-3 combines with J gene TRBJ2-7; 9 positions agree with TRBD2. Looked up from germline, CDR1 is LGHNA and CDR2 is YSLEER. V lost 4 bases to trimming and J lost 4 bases; unmatched junction nucleotides: 14. This CDR3 has 17 residues. The CDR3: CASSPQGGGADNYEQYF. CDR3 DNA sequence: TGCGCCAGCAGCCCCCAAGGCGGGGGGGCGGATAATTACGAGCAGTACTTC.

The chain employs TRBV5-4 and TRBJ2-5; D perhaps matches TRBD1 (6 bases). The J call could be wrong; TRBJ2-7 is a better fit for the DNA end. Germline V CDR1 and CDR2: SGHNT, YYREEE (reference sequence). The CDR3 is 14 residues long. DNA of the CDR3: TGTGCCAGCAGCCGTACCGGGACAACTTACGAGCAGTACTTC. Its protein product is CASSRTGTTYEQYF.

The chain employs TRBV5-1 and TRBJ2-3; 8 bases line up with TRBD1. Per the germline V gene, CDR1 is SGHRS and CDR2 is YFSETQ. This CDR3 region has 16 residues. V shed 4 bases, J shed 1 base, and the junction held 8 bases outside the gene matches. The CDR3 region is CASSPFNRGGTDTQYF. DNA of the CDR3: TGCGCCAGCAGCCCCTTTAACAGGGGGGGCACAGATACGCAGTATTTT. The full variable domain, rest sourced from reference TRBV5-1 and TRBJ2-3, is KAGVTQTPRYLIKTRGQQVTLSCSPISGHRSVSWYQQTPGQGLQFLFEYFSETQRNKGNFPGRFSGRQFSNSRSEMNVSTLELGDSALYLCASSPFNRGGTDTQYFGPGTRLTVL.

The chain employs TRBV6-5 and TRBJ1-4; TRBD1 is a possible D gene (6 bases). The CDR3 consists of 15 residues. Looked up from germline, CDR1 is MNHEY and CDR2 is SVGAGI. Trimming shortened V by 4 bases and J by 5 bases, and 14 bases separated the two germline ends. Here the CDR3 DNA reads TGTGCCAGCAGTTCCCTTCGGGGGGCGAATGAAAAACTGTTTTTT. Its protein product is CASSSLRGANEKLFF.

This chain joins TRBV29-1 and TRBJ1-2; 9 nucleotides align to TRBD1. This CDR3 has 12 residues. Trimming cost V 6 bases and J 9 bases; bases outside gene matches: 8. Germline-derived CDR1 and CDR2 are SQVTM and ANQGSEA. CDR3 residues: CSVRDRVTSYTF. The CDR3 DNA is TGCAGCGTAAGGGACAGGGTAACGAGCTACACCTTC.

This clone has more than one count but fewer than ten. V is TRBV7-2 and J is TRBJ2-3, with 12 bases matching TRBD2. The ends lost 5 bases at V and 5 bases at J; junction bases unmatched: 11. Germline CDR1 and CDR2: SGHTA and FQGNSA. CDR3 size: 17 residues. The CDR3: CASSLTLLAGGVDTQYF. The CDR3 DNA sequence: TGTGCCAGCAGCCTTACGTTACTAGCGGGAGGAGTAGATACGCAGTATTTT.

The V and J genes are TRBV27 and TRBJ2-5; D may be TRBD1 (6 bases). This CDR3 spans 16 amino acids. Germline loops: CDR1 MNHEY, CDR2 SMNVEV (reference sequence). Trimming cost V 6 bases and J 1 base, with 18 bases left between them. DNA for the CDR3: TGTGCCAGCAGGCGGAGCCGTTACAGGGTCCAAGAGACCCAGTACTTC. This encodes CASRRSRYRVQETQYF.

The gene calls are TRBV19 and TRBJ1-1; no firm D call. The CDR3 loop spans 15 amino acids. V was shortened by 1 base and J by 5 bases, with 14 bases between the two germline ends. CDR1 and CDR2 (germline): LNHDA, SQIVND (reference sequence). CDR3 nucleotides: TGTGCCAGTAGTATAGTAGACCCGGCGGGGACTGAAGCTTTCTTT. The encoded protein is CASSIVDPAGTEAFF.

The chain combines TRBV10-3 with TRBJ2-1, with 7 bases aligning to TRBD2. This CDR3 comprises 12 residues. With 11 bases clipped from V and 9 bases from J, the junction kept 10 bases outside the gene matches. Germline V gives CDR1 ENHRY, CDR2 SYGVKD. The CDR3: CAGSSGFGEQFF. The CDR3, as DNA: TGTGCCGGCTCTAGCGGTTTCGGTGAGCAGTTCTTC.

The chain combines TRBV6-6 with TRBJ1-5, with a weak D call TRBD1 (5 bases). Germline-derived CDR1 and CDR2 are MNHNY and SVGAGI (reference sequence). V was pared by 1 base and J by 7 bases, with 11 bases between. The CDR3 runs 14 residues. The chain's CDR3 is CASSYFDRTQPQHF. In nucleotides, the CDR3 is TGTGCCAGCAGTTACTTCGACAGAACCCAGCCCCAGCATTTT.

The chain couples TRBV5-1 to TRBJ1-2; no reliable D call. Trimming removed 0 bases at V and 7 bases at J, with 10 bases between. The CDR3 runs 13 residues. Per the germline V gene, CDR1 is SGHRS and CDR2 is YFSETQ. The CDR3, as DNA: TGCGCCAGCAGCTTGGCCGGACTCTCTGGCTACACCTTC. Amino acids: CASSLAGLSGYTF. Variable domain in full (rest from reference TRBV5-1 and TRBJ1-2): KAGVTQTPRYLIKTRGQQVTLSCSPISGHRSVSWYQQTPGQGLQFLFEYFSETQRNKGNFPGRFSGRQFSNSRSEMNVSTLELGDSALYLCASSLAGLSGYTFGSGTRLTVV.

The chain recombines TRBV28 with TRBJ1-5; possibly TRBD1 for D (6 bases). The CDR3 has 16 residues. CDR1 and CDR2 from the germline V gene are MDHEN and SYDVKM. V lost 2 bases to trimming and J lost 5 bases, with 16 bases between them. The CDR3 DNA reads as TGTGCCAGCAGTTTAAAGGGACACCAGGCGGATCAGCCCCAGCATTTT. Amino acid sequence: CASSLKGHQADQPQHF.

The genes are TRBV11-1 and TRBJ2-2, with no clear D. The germline gives CDR1 SGHAT, CDR2 FQDESV (reference sequence). CDR3 size: 14 residues. V gave up 5 bases and J gave up 7 bases, with 14 bases separating them. CDR3 bases: TGTGCCAGCAGCCCTATCTTCGCGAACGGGGAGCTGTTTTTT. It specifies CASSPIFANGELFF.

The chain couples TRBV28 to TRBJ2-5; tentative D call: TRBD2 (5 bases). V lost 2 bases and J 1 base, leaving 20 bases between the germline ends. The CDR3 is 18 residues long. Germline V CDR1 and CDR2: MDHEN, SYDVKM. Here the CDR3 DNA reads TGTGCCAGCAGTTTAGATGGGGAGCCAGGAATTACCCAAGAGACCCAGTACTTC. The encoded protein is CASSLDGEPGITQETQYF.

The chain recombines TRBV10-2 with TRBJ1-2, with TRBD1 as a possible D gene (6 bases). The germline gives CDR1 WSHSY, CDR2 SAAADI. The CDR3 runs 14 residues. V was pared by 6 bases and J by 5 bases, with 16 bases between. CDR3 region: CASRPTGLGYGYTF. Written as DNA, the CDR3 is TGCGCCAGCAGACCTACAGGGCTCGGGTATGGCTACACCTTC.

This chain joins TRBV11-3 and TRBJ2-5; 9 nucleotides align to TRBD1. J gave up 4 bases and V 5 bases, and 8 bases lay outside the gene matches. The CDR3 is 15 residues long. CDR1 SGHNT and CDR2 YENEEA come from the germline V gene. The DNA for the CDR3 is TGTGCCAGCAGCCGGACAGGGGCCCAGGGAGAGACCCAGTACTTC. It encodes CASSRTGAQGETQYF.

The rearrangement links TRBV9 to TRBJ2-7; 11 bases match TRBD2. The junction had 7 bases not matched to a gene; V was cut back by 4 bases and J by 7 bases. Per the germline V gene, CDR1 is SGDLS and CDR2 is YYNGEE. The CDR3 totals 14 residues. CDR3 in DNA: TGTGCCAGCAGCCCCCGACTAGCGGGATGGGAGCAGTACTTC. This sequence encodes CASSPRLAGWEQYF.